The 12 T cell receptor beta chains listed next were all sequenced from one sample in a study of cytomegalovirus exposure and HLA in healthy donors. The PCR made use of 60 Vbeta and 13 Jbeta primers. Sequenced by immunoSEQ multiplex PCR; TCRdb stores in-frame clones only, minus some. Among 90,000 to 110,000 clones listed, roughly 15% were seen once. Specimen: PBMCs. The receptors stem from a female donor in good health and CMV-seronegative.

This clone was seen more than once but under ten times. V is TRBV5-1 and J is TRBJ1-4; tentatively, D is TRBD1 (5 bases). The V end was cut by 4 bases, the J end by 2 bases, with 15 bases between. Germline lookup yields CDR1 SGHRS and CDR2 YFSETQ. The CDR3 sequence is 16 residues long. For the CDR3, the DNA is TGCGCCAGCAGCCGCGGGGCGGCAGACACTAATGAAAAACTGTTTTTT. Its protein is CASSRGAADTNEKLFF.

The J gene is TRBJ1-2, the V gene TRBV7-8; no firm D call. Germline CDR1 SGHVS, CDR2 FQNEAQ. V was trimmed by 1 base and J by 5 bases, leaving 11 bases between them. The CDR3 runs to 14 residues. The CDR3 coding sequence is TGTGCCAGCAGCTTAGAAAGAGGGAAGTATGGCTACACCTTC. Its protein is CASSLERGKYGYTF.

V usage is TRBV6-1 and J usage is TRBJ1-2, with D perhaps matching TRBD1 (5 bases). Germline loops: CDR1 MNHNS, CDR2 SASEGT. The CDR3 totals 14 residues. Trimming pared 7 bases from V and 8 bases from J, leaving 20 bases between. The chain's CDR3 is CASMVLTGVLGYTF. The DNA of the CDR3 is TGTGCCAGCATGGTTTTGACGGGGGTTTTGGGCTACACCTTC.

This clone was recorded a few times. This chain links TRBV9 with TRBJ2-7; D unresolved. The germline V gene has CDR1 SGDLS and CDR2 YYNGEE. The CDR3 loop spans 15 amino acids. With 0 bases removed from V and 5 bases from J, the gap between germline ends came to 15 bases. The CDR3 region is CASSVEGGFTNEQYF. For the CDR3, the DNA is TGTGCCAGCAGCGTAGAAGGTGGGTTTACTAACGAGCAGTACTTC.

This clone has just a few counts. The genes are TRBV28 and TRBJ2-5; 8 bases map to TRBD2. Germline loops: CDR1 MDHEN, CDR2 SYDVKM. V dropped 5 bases and J dropped 1; count of bases not matched to a gene: 6. The CDR3 is 15 amino acids. The CDR3 region has the DNA TGTGCCAGCAGTGTCGGGGGGGGGCTCCAAGAGACCCAGTACTTC. It codes for CASSVGGGLQETQYF.

This chain connects TRBV12-5 to TRBJ2-1, with 7 bases that match TRBD1. V shed 5 bases, J shed 4 bases, and the junction held 5 bases outside the gene matches. The CDR3 contains 14 residues. CDR1 is LGHNT, CDR2 FRNRAP, per germline. The chain's CDR3 is CASGGDSPYNEQFF. The CDR3 nucleotides are TGTGCTAGTGGTGGGGACAGCCCTTACAATGAGCAGTTCTTC.

As concerns this clone: At one end, the junction sequence differs from germline, possibly due to a read error. The chain couples TRBV7-6 to TRBJ1-2, with 7 bases matching TRBD1. The CDR3 extends over 17 amino acids. Per germline, CDR1 SGHVS and CDR2 FNYEAQ. CDR3 sequence (DNA): TGCGCCAGCAGCTCCGGACAGGCAGGATCGATAAACTATGGCTACACCTTC. Encoded protein: CASSSGQAGSINYGYTF.

This clone was seen only a few times. The chain has TRBV7-8 and TRBJ1-4; D might be TRBD1 (6 bases). The germline V and J ends were trimmed by 1 base and 7 bases, with 13 bases remaining between them. Germline V gene lookup returns CDR1 SGHVS and CDR2 FQNEAQ. CDR3 length: 15 residues. The CDR3 nucleotides read TGTGCCAGCAGCTTAGGGGGAGGGGGGGGTGAAAAACTGTTTTTT. This codes for CASSLGGGGGEKLFF.

This clone was counted only a few times. V usage is TRBV30 and J usage is TRBJ2-5; 10 bases match TRBD2. CDR1 and CDR2 from the germline V gene are GTSNPN and SVGIG (reference sequence). The CDR3 loop spans 15 amino acids. Trimming took 0 bases from V and 4 from J; bases not matched to a gene: 5. CDR3 coding DNA: TGTGCCTGGAGTGTGTCTAGCGGGGGTGGAGAGACCCAGTACTTC. Translation gives CAWSVSSGGGETQYF.

In its sample, this clone was seen a few times. The rearrangement uses TRBV30 and TRBJ2-2, with D maybe TRBD1 (6 bases). Trimming pared 2 bases from V and 7 bases from J, leaving 11 bases between. Germline values: CDR1 GTSNPN, CDR2 SVGIG (reference sequence). The CDR3 covers 13 residues. The CDR3 DNA reads TGTGCCTGGAGTATAAGGGGGTTCGGGGAGCTGTTTTTT. Translating gives CAWSIRGFGELFF.

This clone was seen more than once but under ten times. The rearrangement uses TRBV6-5 and TRBJ2-7, with D tentatively TRBD1 (6 bases). The CDR3 contains 15 residues. V was cut by 6 bases and J by 7 bases, with 22 bases left in between. Germline loops: CDR1 MNHEY, CDR2 SVGAGI. The CDR3 loop is CASSFKSGTPREQYF. CDR3 nucleotide sequence: TGTGCCAGCAGCTTTAAGTCCGGGACACCGCGGGAGCAGTACTTC.

This clone appeared a few times. The chain carries TRBV4-3 and TRBJ2-3; D remains unclear. CDR3 size: 14 residues. Germline CDR1 is LGHNA and CDR2 is YSLEER. The V end was cut by 1 base, the J end by 0 bases, with 5 bases between. CDR3 loop: CASSQAHSTDTQYF. CDR3 sequence (DNA): TGCGCCAGCAGCCAAGCACATAGCACAGATACGCAGTATTTT.